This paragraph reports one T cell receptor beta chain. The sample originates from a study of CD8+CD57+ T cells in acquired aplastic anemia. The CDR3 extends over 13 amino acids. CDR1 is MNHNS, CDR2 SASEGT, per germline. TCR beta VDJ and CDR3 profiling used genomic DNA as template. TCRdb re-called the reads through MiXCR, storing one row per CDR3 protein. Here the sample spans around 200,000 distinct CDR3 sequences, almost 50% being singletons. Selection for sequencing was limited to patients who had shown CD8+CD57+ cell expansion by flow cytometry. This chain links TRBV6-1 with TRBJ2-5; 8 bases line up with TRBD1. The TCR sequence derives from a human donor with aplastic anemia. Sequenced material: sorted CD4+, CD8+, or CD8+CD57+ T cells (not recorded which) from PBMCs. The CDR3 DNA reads TGTGTCAGTGGACAGGGAAACCAAGAGACCCAGTACTTC. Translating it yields CVSGQGNQETQYF.